These 30 T cell receptor beta chains share one sample of origin, sequenced in a study of PD-1 blockade in classical Hodgkin lymphoma. Assay: immunoSEQ multiplex PCR; the TCRdb copy retains only in-frame clones and omits some. Among some 34,000 clones listed, less than 75% were seen once. The time point was: cycle 4 day 1 (C4D1), after around six weeks of nivolumab. Brentuximab vedotin exposure varied, and every patient relapsed after autologous stem cell transplantation. Specimen: peripheral blood mononuclear cells (PBMCs), collected before the fourth cycle of nivolumab. These receptors came from a human donor with classical Hodgkin lymphoma.

The V call is TRBV27, the J call TRBJ2-1, with 12 bases fitting TRBD1. The germline CDR1 and CDR2 sequences are MNHEY and SMNVEV (reference sequence). V was clipped by 5 bases and J by 9 bases; unmatched bases: 2. This CDR3 is 13 amino acids long. The CDR3 is CASSGTGGGEQFF. CDR3 bases: TGTGCCAGCAGTGGGACAGGGGGCGGTGAGCAGTTCTTC.

This rearrangement joins TRBV5-6 to TRBJ2-7, with a tentative D call TRBD1 (5 bases). This CDR3 region has 12 residues. CDR1 and CDR2 (germline): SGHDT, YYEEEE. With 0 bases removed from V and 6 bases from J, the gap between germline ends came to 7 bases. The CDR3 DNA sequence: TGTGCCAGCAGCTTGGTAGGGGCCGAGCAGTACTTC. This sequence encodes CASSLVGAEQYF.

J is TRBJ1-2 and V is TRBV25-1; tentative D call: TRBD1 (6 bases). The germline V and J ends were trimmed by 4 bases and 8 bases, with 23 bases remaining between them. The CDR3 is 16 residues long. The germline V gene has CDR1 MGHDK and CDR2 SYGVNS. CDR3 sequence (DNA): TGTGCCAGCAGTGGAGAGCGCAGGGGCCCTACCGGGGGCTACACCTTC. Amino acids: CASSGERRGPTGGYTF.

The chain links TRBV2 to TRBJ2-3; 12 nucleotides agree with TRBD2. The V segment lost 4 bases and the J segment 0 bases; nucleotides outside the gene matches: 5. The CDR3 covers 17 residues. Germline V gives CDR1 SNHLY, CDR2 FYNNEI. CDR3 protein: CASSGTGLAGSTDTQYF. CDR3 nucleotides: TGTGCCAGCAGTGGCACGGGACTAGCGGGTAGCACAGATACGCAGTATTTT. Full variable domain (rest looked up from reference TRBV2 and TRBJ2-3): EPEVTQTPSHQVTQMGQEVILRCVPISNHLYFYWYRQILGQKVEFLVSFYNNEISEKSEIFDDQFSVERPDGSNFTLKIRSTKLEDSAMYFCASSGTGLAGSTDTQYFGPGTRLTVL.

This sequence joins TRBV27 and TRBJ2-7, with 8 bases fitting TRBD2. Germline values: CDR1 MNHEY, CDR2 SMNVEV (reference sequence). The trim removed 0 bases at V and 6 bases at J, leaving 7 bases unmatched. The CDR3 sequence is 15 residues long. The CDR3 region is CASSLSSSGSSEQYF. The CDR3 nucleotides read TGTGCCAGCAGTTTATCCTCCAGCGGGAGTTCCGAGCAGTACTTC.

J is TRBJ2-4 and V is TRBV2, with D possibly being TRBD1 (7 bases). The CDR3 has 13 amino acids. In germline, CDR1 is SNHLY, CDR2 FYNNEI. V shed 10 bases and J shed 6 bases, with 16 bases lying between them. CDR3 loop: CATQSQGGNIQYF. The CDR3 DNA reads TGTGCCACGCAGTCCCAGGGGGGAAACATTCAGTACTTC. Using reference TRBV2 and TRBJ2-4 for the parts outside the CDR3, the full variable domain is EPEVTQTPSHQVTQMGQEVILRCVPISNHLYFYWYRQILGQKVEFLVSFYNNEISEKSEIFDDQFSVERPDGSNFTLKIRSTKLEDSAMYFCATQSQGGNIQYFGAGTRLSVL.

The chain links TRBV7-3 to TRBJ2-3; a weak D match, TRBD2 (6 bases). Looked up from germline, CDR1 is SGHTA and CDR2 is FQGTGA. The CDR3 runs 20 residues. V gave up 0 bases and J gave up 3 bases, with 25 bases separating them. The CDR3 DNA sequence: TGTGCCAGCAGCTTAACGTTCGCGGGCCATCGGCGGGGCTTGACAGATACGCAGTATTTT. It yields the protein CASSLTFAGHRRGLTDTQYF.

The chain has TRBV19 and TRBJ2-1; a weak D match, TRBD2 (5 bases). V was trimmed by 3 bases and J by 10 bases, leaving 13 bases between them. CDR3 size: 13 residues. The germline V gene encodes CDR1 LNHDA and CDR2 SQIVND (reference sequence). The CDR3 sequence is CASSMGVVAEQFF. The CDR3 coding sequence is TGTGCCAGTAGTATGGGAGTGGTAGCGGAGCAGTTCTTC.

The V and J genes are TRBV27 and TRBJ2-5; D is uncertain. This CDR3 has 14 amino acids. Germline-derived CDR1 and CDR2 are MNHEY and SMNVEV (reference sequence). Trimming removed 5 bases at V and 2 bases at J, with 12 bases between. CDR3 sequence: CASSPRVGQETQYF. The CDR3 nucleotides read TGTGCCAGCAGTCCAAGAGTGGGACAAGAGACCCAGTACTTC.

The rearrangement joins TRBV5-4 to TRBJ2-7, with 8 bases identical to TRBD2. Looked up from germline, CDR1 is SGHNT and CDR2 is YYREEE (reference sequence). The J segment lost 0 bases and the V segment lost 4 bases, leaving 6 bases of the junction unmatched. CDR3 size: 15 residues. The CDR3 reads CASSRLAQSSYEQYF. For the CDR3, the DNA is TGTGCCAGCAGCCGACTAGCGCAAAGCTCCTACGAGCAGTACTTC.

The V call is TRBV7-3, the J call TRBJ1-1; 9 positions match TRBD1. Germline CDR1 reads SGHTA; CDR2 reads FQGTGA. The CDR3 sequence is 16 residues long. The V gene end was trimmed by 2 bases and the J gene end by 7 bases; junction bases not matched to a gene: 11. The CDR3 reads CASSLEVTGGFGEAFF. CDR3 sequence (DNA): TGTGCCAGCAGCTTAGAGGTGACAGGGGGGTTTGGTGAAGCTTTCTTT.

The chain couples TRBV27 to TRBJ1-1; TRBD1 aligns across 9 bases. The CDR3 covers 14 residues. Germline CDR1 MNHEY, CDR2 SMNVEV (reference sequence). V was pared by 8 bases and J by 7 bases, with 11 bases of the junction left unmatched. The CDR3: CASLPGQGSIEAFF. CDR3 in DNA: TGTGCCAGCCTTCCGGGACAGGGATCAATTGAAGCTTTCTTT.

This clone has only one observation. The chain has TRBV5-4 and TRBJ1-1, with TRBD1 as a possible D gene (6 bases). CDR1 and CDR2 from the germline V gene are SGHNT and YYREEE (reference sequence). V dropped 3 bases and J dropped 2 bases, with 11 bases sitting between them. CDR3 size: 14 residues. The CDR3 sequence is CASSYGTLNTEAFF. The CDR3, as DNA: TGTGCCAGCAGCTACGGGACATTAAACACTGAAGCTTTCTTT.

This clone was picked up one time. V usage is TRBV29-1 and J usage is TRBJ1-1; tentatively, D is TRBD1 (5 bases). Trimming cost V 7 bases and J 2 bases, with 14 bases left between them. This CDR3 is built from 13 residues. Looked up from germline, CDR1 is SQVTM and CDR2 is ANQGSEA. CDR3 nucleotide sequence: TGCAGCGGGGGCGCGGAACTTAACACTGAAGCTTTCTTT. It codes for CSGGAELNTEAFF.

The chain recombines TRBV6-6 with TRBJ1-6; 7 nucleotides match TRBD1. Germline CDR1 reads MNHNY; CDR2 reads SVGAGI (reference sequence). V was clipped by 5 bases and J by 7 bases; unmatched bases: 11. The CDR3 length is 16 residues. The CDR3 region is CASSPSRDSKNSPLHF. DNA of the CDR3: TGTGCCAGCAGTCCCTCTAGGGACAGCAAGAATTCACCCCTCCACTTT.

This clone was detected once. V gene TRBV27 combines with J gene TRBJ2-1; perhaps D is TRBD1 or TRBD2 (5 bases each). Germline-derived CDR1 and CDR2 are MNHEY and SMNVEV (reference sequence). CDR3 size: 12 residues. Trimming pared 10 bases from V and 7 bases from J, leaving 14 bases between. CDR3 in DNA: TGTGCCACTGAGGGGAACCTAAATGAGCAGTTCTTC. It encodes CATEGNLNEQFF.

J is TRBJ2-5 and V is TRBV27; D gene uncertain. V lost 5 bases and J 4 bases, leaving 17 bases between the germline ends. Germline lookup yields CDR1 MNHEY and CDR2 SMNVEV (reference sequence). This CDR3 comprises 15 residues. The CDR3 here is CASSPTPNSIETQYF. In DNA, the CDR3 is TGTGCCAGCAGTCCCACCCCCAATTCAATAGAGACCCAGTACTTC.

V and J are TRBV4-2 and TRBJ1-2; the D is unclear. This CDR3 contains 15 residues. The V gene's germline CDR1 is LGHNA and CDR2 YNFKEQ. V was clipped by 5 bases and J by 6 bases, with 19 bases between them. The chain's CDR3 is CASSYNNIGEDGYTF. CDR3 nucleotides: TGTGCCAGCAGCTACAACAATATCGGGGAGGATGGCTACACCTTC.

The chain is built from TRBV5-8 and TRBJ2-5; D might be TRBD1 (6 bases). Trimming shortened V by 1 base and J by 1 base, and 14 bases separated the two germline ends. Germline lookup yields CDR1 SGHTS and CDR2 YDEGEE. This CDR3 region has 16 residues. CDR3 sequence reads: CASSLMGQGFQETQYF. The CDR3 bases are TGTGCCAGCAGCTTGATGGGACAAGGGTTCCAAGAGACCCAGTACTTC.

This clone was observed a few times. The rearrangement uses TRBV6-5 and TRBJ2-7; no definite D call. CDR3 size: 13 residues. Trimming pared 2 bases from V and 4 bases from J, leaving 9 bases between. Germline CDR1 MNHEY, CDR2 SVGAGI. In DNA form, the CDR3 reads TGTGCCAGCAGTTACGCCAGAAAATACGAGCAGTACTTC. Encoded protein: CASSYARKYEQYF.

The gene calls are TRBV15 and TRBJ1-6; D unresolved. In germline, CDR1 is LNHNV, CDR2 YYDKDF (reference sequence). The CDR3 has 18 residues. Trimming left V 0 bases short and J 0 bases short, with 12 bases between. The CDR3 sequence is CATSRDPDVSSYNSPLHF. The CDR3 coding sequence is TGTGCCACCAGCAGAGATCCAGACGTCAGCTCCTATAATTCACCCCTCCACTTT. Looking up the rest from reference TRBV15 and TRBJ1-6 gives the full variable domain: DAMVIQNPRYQVTQFGKPVTLSCSQTLNHNVMYWYQQKSSQAPKLLFHYYDKDFNNEADTPDNFQSRRPNTSFCFLDIRSPGLGDTAMYLCATSRDPDVSSYNSPLHFGNGTRLTVT.

J is TRBJ2-3 and V is TRBV30, with D unresolved. The CDR3 is 13 residues long. The germline CDR1 and CDR2 sequences are GTSNPN and SVGIG (reference sequence). Trimming cost V 2 bases and J 7 bases, with 13 bases left between them. The CDR3: CAWSRSPANTQYF. For the CDR3, the DNA is TGTGCCTGGAGTCGTAGCCCGGCGAATACGCAGTATTTT.

The gene calls are TRBV5-4 and TRBJ2-3; 8 bases fit TRBD1. The V gene end was trimmed by 4 bases and the J gene end by 5 bases; junction bases not matched to a gene: 3. Germline V gene lookup returns CDR1 SGHNT and CDR2 YYREEE (reference sequence). The CDR3 runs 13 residues. The CDR3 DNA sequence: TGTGCCAGCAGCCCTACAGGGGGAGATACGCAGTATTTT. Its protein product is CASSPTGGDTQYF.

V gene TRBV7-2 combines with J gene TRBJ2-7; TRBD1 agrees at 7 bases. Germline CDR1 is SGHTA and CDR2 is FQGNSA. This CDR3 has 14 amino acids. V trimming: 3 bases; J trimming: 3 bases; junction bases outside the gene matches: 5. CDR3 in amino acids: CASSLGDRDYEQYF. CDR3 coding DNA: TGTGCCAGCAGCTTGGGAGACAGGGACTACGAGCAGTACTTC.

V is TRBV5-4 and J is TRBJ1-2; 8 bases are shared with TRBD1. There are 14 residues in the CDR3. Germline values: CDR1 SGHNT, CDR2 YYREEE (reference sequence). V shed 4 bases, J shed 5 bases, and the junction held 7 bases outside the gene matches. The CDR3: CASSLPGTGYGYTF. CDR3 nucleotide sequence: TGTGCCAGCAGCCTGCCCGGGACAGGATATGGCTACACCTTC.

The chain has TRBV7-8 and TRBJ1-5; D is perhaps TRBD1 (6 bases). The V end lost 6 bases, the J end lost 0 bases, and 18 bases lay between the germline ends. The CDR3 contains 17 residues. Germline V gene sequence: CDR1 SGHVS, CDR2 FQNEAQ. The CDR3 is CASRPEGGIFSNQPQHF. In DNA, the CDR3 is TGTGCCAGCAGACCCGAGGGGGGAATATTTAGCAATCAGCCCCAGCATTTT.

The chain links TRBV6-6 to TRBJ1-5; possible D gene TRBD1, 6 bases. Trimming took off 8 bases at V and 4 bases at J, with 12 bases between the two ends. The CDR3 runs to 13 residues. The germline gives CDR1 MNHNY, CDR2 SVGAGI (reference sequence). CDR3 loop: CASGTGLNQPQHF. DNA for the CDR3: TGTGCCAGCGGCACAGGGCTGAATCAGCCCCAGCATTTT.

This sequence joins TRBV9 and TRBJ1-6; 8 bases map to TRBD1. Trimming at V came to 3 bases and at J to 8 bases, leaving 4 bases not matched to a gene. The CDR3 sequence is 14 residues long. Germline CDR1 is SGDLS and CDR2 is YYNGEE. Written as DNA, the CDR3 is TGTGCCAGCAGCGGGGGGACAGGTCATTCACCCCTCCACTTT. Amino acid sequence: CASSGGTGHSPLHF.

The chain carries TRBV25-1 and TRBJ2-1; D not resolved. The V gene lost 5 bases and the J gene lost 1 base, with 3 bases spanning the gap. Looked up from germline, CDR1 is MGHDK and CDR2 is SYGVNS. The CDR3 spans 12 residues. The CDR3 sequence is CASSHSYNEQFF. The CDR3 nucleotides read TGTGCCAGCAGTCATTCCTACAATGAGCAGTTCTTC.

The genes are TRBV6-4 and TRBJ1-2; 7 bases fit TRBD1. Germline V gives CDR1 MRHNA, CDR2 SNTAGT. V gave up 3 bases and J gave up 8 bases; unmatched junction bases: 6. The CDR3 runs to 13 residues. This CDR3 reads CASSEPGQRGYTF. CDR3 DNA sequence: TGTGCCAGCAGTGAACCGGGACAGAGGGGCTACACCTTC.